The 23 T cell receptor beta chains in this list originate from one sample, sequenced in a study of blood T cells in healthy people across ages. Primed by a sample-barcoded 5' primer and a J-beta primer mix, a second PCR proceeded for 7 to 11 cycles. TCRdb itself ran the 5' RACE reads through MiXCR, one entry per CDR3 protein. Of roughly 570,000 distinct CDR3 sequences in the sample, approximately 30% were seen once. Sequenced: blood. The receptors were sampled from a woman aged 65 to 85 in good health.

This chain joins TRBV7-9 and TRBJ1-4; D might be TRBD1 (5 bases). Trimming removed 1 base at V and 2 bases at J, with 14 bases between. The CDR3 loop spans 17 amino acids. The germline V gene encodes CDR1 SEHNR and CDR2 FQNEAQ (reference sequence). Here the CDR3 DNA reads TGTGCCAGCAGCTTAGGCACGGCGGAGGGGACTAATGAAAAACTGTTTTTT. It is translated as CASSLGTAEGTNEKLFF. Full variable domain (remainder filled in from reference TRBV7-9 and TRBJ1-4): DTGVSQNPRHKITKRGQNVTFRCDPISEHNRLYWYRQTLGQGPEFLTYFQNEAQLEKSRLLSDRFSAERPKGSFSTLEIQRTEQGDSAMYLCASSLGTAEGTNEKLFFGSGTQLSVL.

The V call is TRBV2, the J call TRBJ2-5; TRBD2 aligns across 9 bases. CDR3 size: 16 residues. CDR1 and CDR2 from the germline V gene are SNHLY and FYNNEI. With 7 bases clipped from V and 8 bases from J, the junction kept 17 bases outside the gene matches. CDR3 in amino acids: CASTDVGGLALQTQYF. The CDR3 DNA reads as TGTGCCAGCACCGACGTGGGAGGACTAGCGCTCCAAACCCAGTACTTC.

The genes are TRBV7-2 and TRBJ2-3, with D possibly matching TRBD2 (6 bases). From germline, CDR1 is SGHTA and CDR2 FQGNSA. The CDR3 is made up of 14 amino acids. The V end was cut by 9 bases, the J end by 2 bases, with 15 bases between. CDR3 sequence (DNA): TGTGCCAGTAAGTCTCGGAGGGACACAGATACGCAGTATTTT. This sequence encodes CASKSRRDTDTQYF. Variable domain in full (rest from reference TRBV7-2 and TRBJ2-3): GAGVSQSPSNKVTEKGKDVELRCDPISGHTALYWYRQSLGQGLEFLIYFQGNSAPDKSGLPSDRFSAERTGGSVSTLTIQRTQQEDSAVYLCASKSRRDTDTQYFGPGTRLTVL.

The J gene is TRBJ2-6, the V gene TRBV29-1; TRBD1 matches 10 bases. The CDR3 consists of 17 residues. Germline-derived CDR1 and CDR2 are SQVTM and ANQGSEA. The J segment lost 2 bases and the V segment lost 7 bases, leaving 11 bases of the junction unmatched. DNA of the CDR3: TGCAGCGCCCCCCTCGGACAGGGGGGGACTGGGGCCAACGTCCTGACTTTC. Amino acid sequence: CSAPLGQGGTGANVLTF. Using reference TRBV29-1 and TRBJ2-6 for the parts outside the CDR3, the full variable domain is SAVISQKPSRDICQRGTSLTIQCQVDSQVTMMFWYRQQPGQSLTLIATANQGSEATYESGFVIDKFPISRPNLTFSTLTVSNMSPEDSSIYLCSAPLGQGGTGANVLTFGAGSRLTVL.

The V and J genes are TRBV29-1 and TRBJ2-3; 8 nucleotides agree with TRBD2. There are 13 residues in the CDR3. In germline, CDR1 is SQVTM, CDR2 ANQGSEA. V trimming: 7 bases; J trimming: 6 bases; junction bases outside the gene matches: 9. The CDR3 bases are TGCAGCGCCCCAGGAGCGGGGGTCGATACGCAGTATTTT. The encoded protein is CSAPGAGVDTQYF.

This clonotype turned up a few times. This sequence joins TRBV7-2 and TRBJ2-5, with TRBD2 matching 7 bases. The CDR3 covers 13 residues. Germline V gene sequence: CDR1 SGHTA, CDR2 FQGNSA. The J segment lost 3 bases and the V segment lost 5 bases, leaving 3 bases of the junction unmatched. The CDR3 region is CASSRGLKETQYF. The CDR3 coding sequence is TGTGCCAGCAGCCGGGGACTAAAAGAGACCCAGTACTTC.

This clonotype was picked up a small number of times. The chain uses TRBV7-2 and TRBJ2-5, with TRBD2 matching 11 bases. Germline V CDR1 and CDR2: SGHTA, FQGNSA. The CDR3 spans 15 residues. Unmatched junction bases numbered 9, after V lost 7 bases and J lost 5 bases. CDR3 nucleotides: TGTGCCAGCACCCTCGATAGCGGGGGGGCTGAGACCCAGTACTTC. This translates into CASTLDSGGAETQYF.

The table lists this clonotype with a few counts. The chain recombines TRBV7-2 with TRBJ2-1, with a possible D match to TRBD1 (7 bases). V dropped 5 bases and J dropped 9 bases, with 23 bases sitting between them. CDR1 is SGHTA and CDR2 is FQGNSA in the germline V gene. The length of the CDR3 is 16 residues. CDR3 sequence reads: CASSGGQGQQGGEQFF. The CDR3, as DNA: TGTGCCAGCAGCGGTGGTCAGGGACAGCAGGGAGGTGAGCAGTTCTTC.

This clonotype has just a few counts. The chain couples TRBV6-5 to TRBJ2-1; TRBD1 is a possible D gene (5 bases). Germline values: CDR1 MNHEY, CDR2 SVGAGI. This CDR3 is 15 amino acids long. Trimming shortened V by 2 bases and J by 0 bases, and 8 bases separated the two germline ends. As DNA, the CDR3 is TGTGCCAGCAGTTACGGGGCGAACTCCTACAATGAGCAGTTCTTC. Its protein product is CASSYGANSYNEQFF.

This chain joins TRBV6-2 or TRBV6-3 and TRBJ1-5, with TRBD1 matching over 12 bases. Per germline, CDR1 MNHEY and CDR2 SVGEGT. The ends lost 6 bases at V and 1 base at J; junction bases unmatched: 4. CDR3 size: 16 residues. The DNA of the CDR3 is TGTGCCAGCAGGGGACAGGGGGCGGGAAGCAATCAGCCCCAGCATTTT. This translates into CASRGQGAGSNQPQHF.

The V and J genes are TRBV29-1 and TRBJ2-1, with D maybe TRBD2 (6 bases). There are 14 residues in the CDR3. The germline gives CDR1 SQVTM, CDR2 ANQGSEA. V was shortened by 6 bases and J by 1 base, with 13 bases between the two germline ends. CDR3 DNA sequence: TGCAGCGTGAAGGGAGGTACTTCCTACAATGAGCAGTTCTTC. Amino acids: CSVKGGTSYNEQFF.

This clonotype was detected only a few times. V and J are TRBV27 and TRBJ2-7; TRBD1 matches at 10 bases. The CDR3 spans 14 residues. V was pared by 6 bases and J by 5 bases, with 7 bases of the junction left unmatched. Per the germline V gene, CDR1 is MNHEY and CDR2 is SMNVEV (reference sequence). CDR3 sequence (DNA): TGTGCCAGCAGGCGTGGGACAGGGGAGAACGAGCAGTACTTC. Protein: CASRRGTGENEQYF.

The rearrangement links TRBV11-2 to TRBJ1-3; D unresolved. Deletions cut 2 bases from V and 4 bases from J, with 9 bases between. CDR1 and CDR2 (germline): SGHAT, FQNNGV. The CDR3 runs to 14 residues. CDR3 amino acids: CASSLQSRGNTIYF. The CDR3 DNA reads TGTGCCAGCAGCTTACAGAGCAGGGGAAACACCATATATTTT.

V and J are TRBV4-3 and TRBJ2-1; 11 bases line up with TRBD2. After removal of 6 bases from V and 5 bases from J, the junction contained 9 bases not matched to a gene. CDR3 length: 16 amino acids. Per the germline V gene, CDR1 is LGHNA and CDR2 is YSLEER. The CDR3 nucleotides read TGCGCCAGCAGACCCTCCGGGACTAGCGGTCACAATGAGCAGTTCTTC. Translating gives CASRPSGTSGHNEQFF.

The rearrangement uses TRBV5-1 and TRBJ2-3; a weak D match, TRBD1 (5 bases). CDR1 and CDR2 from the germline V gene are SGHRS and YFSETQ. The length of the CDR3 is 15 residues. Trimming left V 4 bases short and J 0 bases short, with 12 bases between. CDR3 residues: CASSQQGMSTDTQYF. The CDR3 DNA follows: TGCGCCAGCAGCCAGCAGGGAATGAGCACAGATACGCAGTATTTT.

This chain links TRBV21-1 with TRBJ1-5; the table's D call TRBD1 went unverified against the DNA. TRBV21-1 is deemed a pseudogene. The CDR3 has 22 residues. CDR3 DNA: TGTGCCAGCAGCAAAGTCAGAGAATGGGGGACCCCGGAGCCTTATAGCAATCAGCCCCAGCATTTT. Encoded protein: CASSKVREWGTPEPYSNQPQHF.

Here the CDR3 DNA reads TGCGCCAGCAGCCCAGGGGGAGGGTCTAATGAAAAACTGTTTTTT. Translation: CASSPGGGSNEKLFF. The gene calls are TRBV4-3 and TRBJ1-4; 7 bases are a match to TRBD1. Unmatched junction bases numbered 5, after V lost 4 bases and J lost 3 bases. Germline V gene data show CDR1 as LGHNA and CDR2 as YSLEER. This CDR3 region has 15 residues.

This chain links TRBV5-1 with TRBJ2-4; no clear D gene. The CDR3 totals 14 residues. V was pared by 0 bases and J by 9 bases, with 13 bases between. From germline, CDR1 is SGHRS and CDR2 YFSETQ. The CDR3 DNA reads TGCGCCAGCAGCTTGGCGGCAGATCTGGGCATTCAGTACTTC. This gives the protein CASSLAADLGIQYF.

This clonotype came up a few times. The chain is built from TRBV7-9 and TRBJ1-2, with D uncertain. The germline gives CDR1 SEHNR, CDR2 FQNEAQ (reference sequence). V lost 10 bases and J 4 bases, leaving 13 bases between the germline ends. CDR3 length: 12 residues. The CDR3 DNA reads TGTGCCACCTCCGGGGAAGCCTATGGCTACACCTTC. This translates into CATSGEAYGYTF.

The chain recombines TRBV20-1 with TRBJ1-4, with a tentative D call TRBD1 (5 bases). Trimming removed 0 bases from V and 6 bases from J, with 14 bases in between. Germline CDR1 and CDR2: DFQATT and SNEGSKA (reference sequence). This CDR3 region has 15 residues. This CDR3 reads CSARDGGSFDEKLFF. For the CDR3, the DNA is TGCAGTGCTAGAGATGGGGGTTCTTTCGATGAAAAACTGTTTTTT.

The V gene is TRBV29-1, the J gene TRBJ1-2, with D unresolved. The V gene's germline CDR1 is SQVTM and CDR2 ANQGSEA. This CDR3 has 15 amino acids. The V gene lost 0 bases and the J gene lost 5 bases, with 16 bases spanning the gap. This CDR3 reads CSVEDSKAAKYGYTF. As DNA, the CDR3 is TGCAGCGTTGAAGATTCGAAGGCAGCAAAATATGGCTACACCTTC.

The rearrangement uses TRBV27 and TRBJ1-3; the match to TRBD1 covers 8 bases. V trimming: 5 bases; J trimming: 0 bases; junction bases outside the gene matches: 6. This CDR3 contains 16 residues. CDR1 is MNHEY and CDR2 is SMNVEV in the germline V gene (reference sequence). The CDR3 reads CASSRTGPNSGNTIYF. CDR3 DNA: TGTGCCAGCAGTCGGACAGGGCCGAACTCTGGAAACACCATATATTTT.

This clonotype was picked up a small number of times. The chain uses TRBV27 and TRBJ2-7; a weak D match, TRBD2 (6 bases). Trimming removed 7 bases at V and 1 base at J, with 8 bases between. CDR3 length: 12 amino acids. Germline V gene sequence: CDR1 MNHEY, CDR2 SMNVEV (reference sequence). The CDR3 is CASMGGSYEQYF. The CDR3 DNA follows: TGTGCCAGCATGGGGGGATCCTACGAGCAGTACTTC.